The next 8 T cell receptor beta chains were all read from a single sample in a study of blood T cell repertoires in COVID-19. The data were produced by immunoSEQ multiplex PCR, yet TCRdb's version contains in-frame clones alone and is incomplete. The table has 70,000 to 90,000 clones, about 85% seen once. Sequencing was carried out using peripheral blood. The receptors stem from a human donor in a cohort sampled during active COVID-19.

The chain couples TRBV5-1 to TRBJ1-1; D is possibly TRBD1 (5 bases). The CDR3 is 16 residues long. Germline V gene data show CDR1 as SGHRS and CDR2 as YFSETQ. V was clipped by 0 bases and J by 4 bases, with 16 bases between them. CDR3 residues: CASSLAAGETVTEAFF. CDR3 bases: TGCGCCAGCAGCTTGGCCGCGGGGGAGACCGTCACTGAAGCTTTCTTT.

This chain links TRBV7-6 with TRBJ2-1, with D perhaps TRBD2 (7 bases). V lost 5 bases and J lost 0, with 14 bases in between. CDR1 is SGHVS and CDR2 is FNYEAQ in the germline V gene. The CDR3 contains 16 residues. The CDR3 bases are TGTGCCAGCAGCGTGCGGGGGCTGCGCTCCTACAATGAGCAGTTCTTC. Protein sequence: CASSVRGLRSYNEQFF.

The rearrangement joins TRBV6-5 to TRBJ2-1, with TRBD2 matching over 16 bases. Germline values: CDR1 MNHEY, CDR2 SVGAGI. CDR3 size: 15 residues. Germline trimming cut 6 bases from V and 8 bases from J; bases unmatched to any gene: 4. In DNA, the CDR3 is TGTGCCAGCAGCCCAGGGACTAGCGGGAGGGATGAGCAGTTCTTC. Amino acid sequence: CASSPGTSGRDEQFF.

This clone appeared a few times. The gene calls are TRBV3-1 (or the pseudogene TRBV3-2) and TRBJ2-1; 8 bases line up with TRBD1. J lost 6 bases, V lost 3 bases, and 10 bases had no gene match. Germline V gives CDR1 LGHDT, CDR2 YNNKEL (reference sequence). This CDR3 spans 16 amino acids. In DNA, the CDR3 is TGTGCCAGCAGCCATGATACCGGGACAGGACGCAATGAGCAGTTCTTC. This sequence encodes CASSHDTGTGRNEQFF.

The chain is built from TRBV5-1 and TRBJ2-1; TRBD2 matches 11 bases. Germline CDR1 SGHRS, CDR2 YFSETQ. The junction had 5 bases not matched to a gene; V was cut back by 4 bases and J by 5 bases. This CDR3 contains 15 residues. CDR3 amino acids: CASSVAGGGHNEQFF. In nucleotides, the CDR3 is TGCGCCAGCAGCGTAGCGGGAGGGGGACACAATGAGCAGTTCTTC.

The V call is TRBV4-1, the J call TRBJ2-5, with 13 bases aligning to TRBD2. The V and J ends lost 4 bases and 5 bases, in that order; junction bases with no gene match: 7. Germline assignment: CDR1 MGHRA and CDR2 YSYEKL. The CDR3 spans 16 residues. In DNA, the CDR3 is TGCGCCAGCAGCCCCATGGGGACTAGCGGGACGGAGACCCAGTACTTC. Translated: CASSPMGTSGTETQYF.

This clone has a handful of counts. The chain recombines TRBV6-5 with TRBJ2-7, with 7 bases aligning to TRBD1. The ends lost 5 bases at V and 3 bases at J; junction bases unmatched: 7. From germline, CDR1 is MNHEY and CDR2 SVGAGI. The CDR3 length is 14 residues. The CDR3 bases are TGTGCCAGCAGTCCCAGACAGGGTCTCTACGAGCAGTACTTC. Its translation is CASSPRQGLYEQYF.

This chain joins TRBV18 and TRBJ1-6; the match to TRBD1 covers 12 bases. V shed 5 bases, J shed 14 bases, and the junction held 7 bases outside the gene matches. The CDR3 is 14 residues long. CDR1 is KGHSH, CDR2 LQKENI, per germline. CDR3 in DNA: TGTGCCAGCTCATCGGGACAGGGGGCAAGCACCCTCCACTTT. The encoded protein is CASSSGQGASTLHF.